The next 30 T cell receptor beta chains were all read from a single sample in a study of regulatory T cells in long-lasting Graves disease. Noted time point: newly diagnosed GD, antithyroid drugs for less than 3 months. RNA isolated from PBMCs was used to make the TCR library. Arm-PCR of CDR3 regions and iRepertoire HTBI primers were used to build TCR beta libraries. TCRdb recomputed calls from the multiplex PCR reads with MiXCR, one row per CDR3 protein. The sample has roughly 560,000 distinct CDR3 sequences; around 12% are singletons. The same data also contributed to another study, on T cells in Graves' hyperthyroidism and ophthalmopathy.

This specimen was peripheral blood mononuclear cells (PBMCs), taken at new diagnosis, from a patient treated with antithyroid drugs. These receptors were taken from a woman under 40 with Graves disease.

This clonotype was seen at least ten times. The genes are TRBV12-3 or TRBV12-4 and TRBJ2-3; the match to TRBD1 covers 8 bases. The CDR3 contains 14 residues. The V gene end was trimmed by 5 bases and the J gene end by 7 bases; junction bases not matched to a gene: 8. This chain's CDR3 is CASSQGQGSNTQYF. The CDR3 DNA reads as TGTGCCAGCAGTCAAGGACAGGGATCAAATACGCAGTATTTT.

This clonotype was counted a few times. This sequence joins TRBV9 and TRBJ2-1, with D hard to call. This CDR3 comprises 14 residues. V lost 3 bases, J lost 7 bases, and 14 bases lay in between. Germline CDR1 and CDR2: SGDLS and YYNGEE. The DNA for the CDR3 is TGTGCCAGCAGCGCAGCCTCGTTACGAAATGAGCAGTTCTTC. Translation gives CASSAASLRNEQFF.

This chain's CDR3 is CAWIHGRLNTEAFF. CDR3 in DNA: TGTGCCTGGATCCATGGGCGGCTGAACACTGAAGCTTTCTTT. This chain links TRBV30 with TRBJ1-1; no reliable D call. The CDR3 is 14 amino acids. Germline V lookup: CDR1 GTSNPN, CDR2 SVGIG (reference sequence). The V end was cut by 4 bases, the J end by 0 bases, with 12 bases between.

This clonotype was seen ten or more times. In DNA, the CDR3 is TGTGCCAGCAAATTTGACACCGCAACTAATGAAAAACTGTTTTTT. Amino acid sequence: CASKFDTATNEKLFF. This chain connects TRBV12-3 or TRBV12-4 to TRBJ1-4; D unresolved. The CDR3 spans 15 residues. The V end lost 7 bases, the J end lost 0 bases, and 12 bases lay between the germline ends.

This clonotype was found many times. The genes are TRBV13 and TRBJ2-3, with TRBD2 identical over 13 bases. The CDR3 runs to 15 residues. V shed 5 bases, J shed 2 bases, and the junction held 1 base outside the gene matches. Germline CDR1 and CDR2: PRHDT and FYEKMQ (reference sequence). CDR3 sequence (DNA): TGTGCCAGCAGCGGACTAGCGGGAGCCACAGATACGCAGTATTTT. Residues: CASSGLAGATDTQYF.

A note on this clonotype: This likely came from a read error, as a far larger clone is one base away. The chain recombines TRBV2 with TRBJ2-7, with 7 bases matching TRBD2. This CDR3 region has 15 residues. CDR1 is SNHLY, CDR2 FYNNEI, per germline. With 2 bases clipped from V and 7 bases from J, the junction kept 11 bases outside the gene matches. CDR3: CASSENIGRTSEQYF. CDR3 nucleotides: TGTGCCAGCAGTGAAAATATCGGGAGGACGAGTGAGCAGTACTTC.

This clonotype was picked up many times. This sequence joins TRBV3-1 and TRBJ1-1; 10 bases fit TRBD1. This CDR3 region has 15 residues. Trimming cost V 3 bases and J 8 bases; bases outside gene matches: 9. Germline CDR1 LGHDT, CDR2 YNNKEL (reference sequence). The CDR3, as DNA: TGTGCCAGCAGCCACGGGGACAGGGGTCAAAGAGAAGCTTTCTTT. Its protein product is CASSHGDRGQREAFF.

This clonotype was recorded at least ten times. The V and J genes are TRBV2 and TRBJ1-4; no definite D call. The CDR3 loop spans 14 amino acids. V lost 4 bases and J 7 bases, leaving 13 bases between the germline ends. Germline loops: CDR1 SNHLY, CDR2 FYNNEI. The CDR3 sequence is CASSVAGSLEKLFF. As DNA, the CDR3 is TGTGCCAGCAGTGTTGCGGGGTCGCTTGAAAAACTGTTTTTT.

The chain combines TRBV7-2 with TRBJ2-5, with D perhaps assigned TRBD1 or TRBD2 (5 bases each). The CDR3 is 15 amino acids. The germline V and J ends were trimmed by 2 bases and 4 bases, with 14 bases remaining between them. Per the germline V gene, CDR1 is SGHTA and CDR2 is FQGNSA. This CDR3 reads CASSLLGQAGETQYF. CDR3 sequence (DNA): TGTGCCAGCAGCTTATTGGGGCAGGCGGGAGAGACCCAGTACTTC.

This clonotype turned up a few times. The genes are TRBV6-1 and TRBJ1-1; D ambiguous. The CDR3 extends over 11 amino acids. Trimming removed 2 bases at V and 6 bases at J, with 4 bases between. Germline lookup yields CDR1 MNHNS and CDR2 SASEGT. The chain's CDR3 is CASSELAEAFF. For the CDR3, the DNA is TGTGCCAGCAGTGAATTGGCTGAAGCTTTCTTT.

The rearrangement uses TRBV18 and TRBJ1-2, with D possibly TRBD1 on 5 matching bases. Between the trimmed V and J ends, which lost 0 bases and 10 bases, there was a span of 12 bases. The CDR3 runs 13 residues. The germline V gene encodes CDR1 KGHSH and CDR2 LQKENI. DNA for the CDR3: TGTGCCAGCTCACCACCGGGGACTCAGCCCTACACCTTC. Protein product: CASSPPGTQPYTF.

This clonotype was seen ten or more times. The V call is TRBV10-3, the J call TRBJ2-1; 7 bases map to TRBD2. Germline values: CDR1 ENHRY, CDR2 SYGVKD. The CDR3 is 13 residues long. The V gene end was trimmed by 10 bases and the J gene end by 4 bases; junction bases not matched to a gene: 7. This CDR3 is CATRTRPYNEQFF. The CDR3 coding sequence is TGTGCCACCAGGACTAGGCCTTACAATGAGCAGTTCTTC.

This clonotype showed up many times. This rearrangement joins TRBV27 to TRBJ1-2, with 7 bases that match TRBD1. CDR3 size: 15 residues. V gave up 2 bases and J gave up 7 bases; unmatched junction bases: 10. From germline, CDR1 is MNHEY and CDR2 SMNVEV (reference sequence). The CDR3: CASSLVHRGGGGYTF. The DNA for the CDR3 is TGTGCCAGCAGTTTAGTCCACAGGGGAGGAGGTGGCTACACCTTC.

This clonotype was seen once. The J gene is TRBJ2-7, the V gene TRBV4-1; D possibly matches TRBD1 or TRBD2 (5 bases each). This CDR3 has 13 residues. CDR1 and CDR2 from the germline V gene are MGHRA and YSYEKL. Between the trimmed V and J ends, which lost 0 bases and 5 bases, there was a span of 8 bases. DNA of the CDR3: TGCGCCAGCAGCCAAGACCGGGGCAACGAGCAGTACTTC. It translates to CASSQDRGNEQYF.

J is TRBJ1-1 and V is TRBV7-9; perhaps TRBD1 as D (5 bases). V lost 1 base and J 1 base, leaving 10 bases between the germline ends. CDR3 length: 15 amino acids. The germline V gene encodes CDR1 SEHNR and CDR2 FQNEAQ (reference sequence). The CDR3 loop is CASSLVSGWNTEAFF. CDR3 nucleotides: TGTGCCAGCAGCTTAGTCTCAGGGTGGAACACTGAAGCTTTCTTT.

This clonotype has a count of ten or more. J is TRBJ1-4 and V is TRBV27, with 9 bases matching TRBD1. The CDR3 contains 15 residues. Losses at the gene ends were 4 bases for V and 7 bases for J; bases not matched to a gene: 7. From germline, CDR1 is MNHEY and CDR2 SMNVEV (reference sequence). The DNA for the CDR3 is TGTGCCAGCAGTTCCCTTGGGACAGGGACTGAAAAACTGTTTTTT. Protein sequence: CASSSLGTGTEKLFF.

This clonotype occurred many times. The rearrangement uses TRBV2 and TRBJ1-5; TRBD1 agrees at 10 bases. V lost 4 bases to trimming and J lost 1 base; unmatched junction nucleotides: 10. Germline V gene lookup returns CDR1 SNHLY and CDR2 FYNNEI. The CDR3 has 18 residues. The CDR3 protein is CASSVLRTGGGSNQPQHF. CDR3 nucleotides: TGTGCCAGCAGTGTCCTGAGGACAGGGGGAGGGAGCAATCAGCCCCAGCATTTT.

This clonotype was counted many times. The J gene is TRBJ2-7, the V gene TRBV12-3 or TRBV12-4; a possible D gene is TRBD2 (6 bases). V was trimmed by 0 bases and J by 6 bases, leaving 9 bases between them. The CDR3 extends over 13 amino acids. Here the CDR3 DNA reads TGTGCCAGCAGTTTAGCGCACGGGAGCGAGCAGTACTTC. This gives the protein CASSLAHGSEQYF.

This clonotype was seen at least ten times. The chain combines TRBV7-8 with TRBJ2-7; D is possibly TRBD1 or TRBD2 (5 bases each). The CDR3 runs 16 residues. The V and J ends lost 7 bases and 3 bases respectively, with 22 bases between them. Germline CDR1 SGHVS, CDR2 FQNEAQ. CDR3 coding DNA: TGTGCCAGCACCCCGTTTGGGGGAAAAGGTCTCTACGAGCAGTACTTC. It yields the protein CASTPFGGKGLYEQYF. Full variable domain (remainder filled in from reference TRBV7-8 and TRBJ2-7): GAGVSQSPRYKVAKRGQDVALRCDPISGHVSLFWYQQALGQGPEFLTYFQNEAQLDKSGLPSDRFFAERPEGSVSTLKIQRTQQEDSAVYLCASTPFGGKGLYEQYFGPGTRLTVT.

This clonotype was found many times. The chain is built from TRBV18 and TRBJ2-3; no definite D call. CDR1 and CDR2 from the germline V gene are KGHSH and LQKENI. The CDR3 contains 14 residues. Trimming took 2 bases from V and 3 from J, leaving 9 bases between them. The CDR3 loop is CASSPSLNTDTQYF. CDR3 sequence (DNA): TGTGCCAGCTCACCATCGCTGAATACAGATACGCAGTATTTT.

The sample holds many counts of this clonotype. The rearrangement uses TRBV5-1 and TRBJ2-3; TRBD1 might be the D (6 bases). The CDR3 has 16 amino acids. Per the germline V gene, CDR1 is SGHRS and CDR2 is YFSETQ. Trimming took off 2 bases at V and 2 bases at J, with 15 bases between the two ends. CDR3 bases: TGCGCCAGCAGCTTCTTAGGGGGTGGATTCACAGATACGCAGTATTTT. Encoded protein: CASSFLGGGFTDTQYF.

This clonotype has more than one count but fewer than ten. This sequence joins TRBV12-3 or TRBV12-4 and TRBJ2-3; D remains unclear. The CDR3 is 13 residues long. V dropped 3 bases and J dropped 5 bases, with 9 bases sitting between them. CDR3 protein: CASSLGSGDTQYF. CDR3 nucleotides: TGTGCCAGCAGTTTGGGCAGTGGAGATACGCAGTATTTT.

V gene TRBV19 combines with J gene TRBJ1-6, with TRBD1 matching over 9 bases. Losses at the gene ends were 3 bases for V and 10 bases for J; bases not matched to a gene: 4. There are 14 residues in the CDR3. Germline CDR1 and CDR2: LNHDA and SQIVND (reference sequence). The CDR3 protein is CASSMGQGRSPLHF. The CDR3 DNA sequence: TGTGCCAGTAGTATGGGACAGGGAAGATCACCCCTCCACTTT.

Ten or more counts support this clonotype. The chain links TRBV7-2 to TRBJ2-1, with TRBD2 matching over 9 bases. Trimming took 3 bases from V and 8 from J; bases not matched to a gene: 8. Per germline, CDR1 SGHTA and CDR2 FQGNSA. This CDR3 contains 15 residues. Here the CDR3 reads CASSFSGSMPYEQFF. CDR3 bases: TGTGCCAGCAGCTTTAGCGGGAGTATGCCCTATGAGCAGTTCTTC.

This clonotype came up many times. This chain connects TRBV27 to TRBJ1-4; D is unclear. This CDR3 is built from 18 residues. CDR1 is MNHEY, CDR2 SMNVEV, per germline (reference sequence). V lost 1 base to trimming and J lost 0 bases, with 15 bases between them. This CDR3 is CASSLFGDGVATNEKLFF. The CDR3 DNA follows: TGTGCCAGCAGTTTATTCGGCGACGGCGTTGCAACTAATGAAAAACTGTTTTTT.

This clonotype showed up many times. This chain connects TRBV6-2 or TRBV6-3 to TRBJ2-7, with a possible D match to TRBD1 (6 bases). Germline values: CDR1 MNHEY, CDR2 SVGEGT. There are 15 residues in the CDR3. The germline V and J ends were trimmed by 5 bases and 1 base, with 15 bases remaining between them. The CDR3 nucleotides read TGTGCCAGCAGTAAGGACAGCTATTCTTCCTACGAGCAGTACTTC. Translated, it gives CASSKDSYSSYEQYF.

This clonotype was detected many times. V is TRBV7-2 and J is TRBJ2-7; no reliable D call. Trimming left V 3 bases short and J 6 bases short, with 12 bases between. Germline V gene sequence: CDR1 SGHTA, CDR2 FQGNSA. The CDR3 is 13 amino acids. The CDR3 spells CASSFESVGEQYF. In DNA form, the CDR3 reads TGTGCCAGCAGCTTCGAATCGGTGGGCGAGCAGTACTTC. The complete variable domain, with remaining parts taken from reference TRBV7-2 and TRBJ2-7, reads GAGVSQSPSNKVTEKGKDVELRCDPISGHTALYWYRQSLGQGLEFLIYFQGNSAPDKSGLPSDRFSAERTGGSVSTLTIQRTQQEDSAVYLCASSFESVGEQYFGPGTRLTVT.

This clonotype was detected many times. V and J are TRBV7-8 and TRBJ2-7, with unresolved D. V lost 2 bases, J lost 1 base, and 9 bases lay in between. Germline values: CDR1 SGHVS, CDR2 FQNEAQ. There are 14 residues in the CDR3. The DNA for the CDR3 is TGTGCCAGCAGCTTATTTCCCCTATCCTACGAGCAGTACTTC. Its protein is CASSLFPLSYEQYF.

This clonotype has ten or more counts. This chain joins TRBV11-2 and TRBJ2-3, with D possibly TRBD2 on 6 matching bases. The CDR3 consists of 16 residues. V shed 1 base and J shed 4 bases, with 15 bases lying between them. CDR1 SGHAT and CDR2 FQNNGV come from the germline V gene. The CDR3 spells CASSLVRGSIADTQYF. The CDR3 nucleotides read TGTGCCAGCAGCTTAGTTCGGGGGTCCATCGCAGATACGCAGTATTTT.

The table lists this clonotype with many counts. The chain couples TRBV7-9 to TRBJ2-1; D ambiguous. Germline-derived CDR1 and CDR2 are SEHNR and FQNEAQ (reference sequence). With 2 bases removed from V and 7 bases from J, the gap between germline ends came to 3 bases. The CDR3 contains 11 residues. CDR3 bases: TGTGCCAGCAGCTTAAAGAATGAGCAGTTCTTC. The encoded protein is CASSLKNEQFF. The complete variable domain, with remaining parts taken from reference TRBV7-9 and TRBJ2-1, reads DTGVSQNPRHKITKRGQNVTFRCDPISEHNRLYWYRQTLGQGPEFLTYFQNEAQLEKSRLLSDRFSAERPKGSFSTLEIQRTEQGDSAMYLCASSLKNEQFFGPGTRLTVL.